This is a list of T cell receptor beta chains from one sample in a study of T cell responses to AZD1222 COVID-19 vaccine. The method was immunoSEQ multiplex PCR; TCRdb's version includes in-frame clones alone and lacks a portion of them. This sample has some 79,000 clones, with around 80% found just once. The material sequenced was peripheral blood, taken 28 days after the second AZD1222 dose. Source of these receptors: an adult who received the AZD1222 COVID-19 vaccine. The CDR3 runs from the conserved cysteine through the conserved F or W. A D gene is named only where the DNA matches it firmly. A row's size may be missing; if present it is once, few, many or a size class.

D gene: .; clone size: .; J gene: TRBJ2-7; V gene: TRBV12-5; CDR3 protein: CASGLEPGTEQYF; CDR3 DNA: TGTGCTAGTGGTTTGGAACCAGGGACCGAGCAGTACTTC
D gene: TRBD1; clone size: .; J gene: TRBJ1-2; V gene: TRBV2; CDR3 protein: CASSVWAGGLEYGYTF; CDR3 DNA: TGTGCCAGCAGTGTCTGGGCAGGGGGCTTAGAGTATGGCTACACCTTC
D gene: TRBD2; clone size: once; J gene: TRBJ2-5; V gene: TRBV7-2; CDR3 protein: CASSLATGRETQYF; CDR3 DNA: TGTGCCAGCAGCTTAGCGACCGGGAGGGAGACCCAGTACTTC
D gene: TRBD2; clone size: .; J gene: TRBJ2-7; V gene: TRBV6-2/TRBV6-3; CDR3 protein: CASSIAGVSGEQYF; CDR3 DNA: TGTGCCAGCAGTATAGCGGGAGTTTCGGGGGAGCAGTACTTC
D gene: .; clone size: .; J gene: TRBJ1-6; V gene: TRBV2; CDR3 protein: CATGGDYNSPLHF; CDR3 DNA: TGTGCTACGGGGGGCGACTATAATTCACCCCTCCACTTT
D gene: .; clone size: .; J gene: TRBJ1-5; V gene: TRBV7-2; CDR3 protein: CASSLAGHRGNQPQHF; CDR3 DNA: TGTGCCAGCAGCTTAGCTGGTCATCGTGGCAATCAGCCCCAGCATTTT
D gene: .; clone size: .; J gene: TRBJ2-2; V gene: TRBV12-5; CDR3 protein: CASGLGLSTGELFF; CDR3 DNA: TGTGCTAGTGGTTTGGGACTAAGCACCGGGGAGCTGTTTTTT
D gene: TRBD1; clone size: .; J gene: TRBJ1-2; V gene: TRBV3-1/TRBV3-2; CDR3 protein: CASSRGTDYGYTF; CDR3 DNA: TGTGCCAGCAGCCGAGGGACAGATTATGGCTACACCTTC
D gene: TRBD1; clone size: .; J gene: TRBJ2-5; V gene: TRBV6-5; CDR3 protein: CASSSTGGDETQYF; CDR3 DNA: TGTGCCAGCAGCTCGACAGGGGGCGACGAGACCCAGTACTTC
D gene: .; clone size: few; J gene: TRBJ1-3; V gene: TRBV30; CDR3 protein: CAWRVTGYSGNTIYF; CDR3 DNA: TGTGCCTGGAGGGTCACAGGGTACTCTGGAAACACCATATATTTT
D gene: TRBD2; clone size: .; J gene: TRBJ2-7; V gene: TRBV6-5; CDR3 protein: CASRGTSGFYEQYF; CDR3 DNA: TGTGCCAGCAGAGGGACTAGCGGGTTCTACGAGCAGTACTTC
D gene: TRBD2; clone size: .; J gene: TRBJ2-5; V gene: TRBV7-9; CDR3 protein: CASSLGAGTSPQETQYF; CDR3 DNA: TGTGCCAGCAGCTTAGGCGCCGGGACTAGCCCCCAAGAGACCCAGTACTTC
D gene: TRBD1; clone size: .; J gene: TRBJ1-5; V gene: TRBV5-1; CDR3 protein: CASSLDAGGGYQPQHF; CDR3 DNA: TGCGCCAGCAGCTTGGATGCAGGGGGAGGTTATCAGCCCCAGCATTTT
D gene: .; clone size: .; J gene: TRBJ1-2; V gene: TRBV28; CDR3 protein: CASSVGPYGYTF; CDR3 DNA: TGTGCCAGCAGTGTCGGGCCCTATGGCTACACCTTC
D gene: .; clone size: .; J gene: TRBJ2-2; V gene: TRBV7-3; CDR3 protein: CASRSDPSYSGELFF; CDR3 DNA: TGTGCCAGCAGGTCGGACCCTAGTTATTCCGGGGAGCTGTTTTTT
D gene: .; clone size: .; J gene: TRBJ1-5; V gene: TRBV19; CDR3 protein: CASTGATNHNSNQPQHF; CDR3 DNA: TGTGCCAGTACAGGGGCCACGAATCATAATAGCAATCAGCCCCAGCATTTT
D gene: .; clone size: .; J gene: TRBJ1-1; V gene: TRBV7-9; CDR3 protein: CASSLEGEAFF; CDR3 DNA: TGTGCCAGCAGCTTAGAGGGAGAAGCTTTCTTT
D gene: TRBD1; clone size: .; J gene: TRBJ2-1; V gene: TRBV24-1; CDR3 protein: CATSDRSGTGYNEQFF; CDR3 DNA: TGTGCCACCAGTGACCGCTCGGGGACAGGGTACAATGAGCAGTTCTTC
D gene: TRBD1; clone size: .; J gene: TRBJ1-6; V gene: TRBV28; CDR3 protein: CASSLADRDNSPLHF; CDR3 DNA: TGTGCCAGCAGTTTGGCGGACAGGGATAATTCACCCCTCCACTTT
D gene: .; clone size: .; J gene: TRBJ1-5; V gene: TRBV3-1/TRBV3-2; CDR3 protein: CASSQERGQPQHF; CDR3 DNA: TGTGCCAGCAGCCAAGAACGCGGGCAGCCCCAGCATTTT
D gene: TRBD2; clone size: .; J gene: TRBJ2-1; V gene: TRBV20-1; CDR3 protein: CSASKASGMYNEQFF; CDR3 DNA: TGCAGTGCTAGTAAGGCTAGCGGGATGTACAATGAGCAGTTCTTC
D gene: TRBD2; clone size: .; J gene: TRBJ2-5; V gene: TRBV7-2; CDR3 protein: CASSLGGAQETQYF; CDR3 DNA: TGTGCCAGCAGCCTCGGGGGGGCCCAAGAGACCCAGTACTTC
D gene: .; clone size: .; J gene: TRBJ1-1; V gene: TRBV7-2; CDR3 protein: CASSLRTGGTEAFF; CDR3 DNA: TGTGCCAGCAGCTTACGGACTGGCGGGACTGAAGCTTTCTTT
D gene: .; clone size: .; J gene: TRBJ1-1; V gene: TRBV5-6; CDR3 protein: CASSSDLNTEAFF; CDR3 DNA: TGTGCCAGCAGCTCGGACTTGAACACTGAAGCTTTCTTT
D gene: .; clone size: .; J gene: TRBJ2-5; V gene: TRBV10-2; CDR3 protein: CASSEALGETQYF; CDR3 DNA: TGCGCCAGCAGTGAGGCCTTGGGGGAGACCCAGTACTTC
D gene: TRBD1; clone size: once; J gene: TRBJ2-7; V gene: TRBV23-1; CDR3 protein: CASSRIGTASYEQYF; CDR3 DNA: TGCGCCAGCAGCCGTATCGGGACAGCCTCCTACGAGCAGTACTTC
D gene: TRBD1; clone size: .; J gene: TRBJ1-1; V gene: TRBV16; CDR3 protein: CASSHLDRGRTEAFF; CDR3 DNA: TGTGCCAGCAGCCATTTGGACAGGGGAAGAACTGAAGCTTTCTTT
D gene: .; clone size: .; J gene: TRBJ2-1; V gene: TRBV28; CDR3 protein: CASSLVGLRGEQFF; CDR3 DNA: TGTGCCAGCAGCCTCGTCGGTCTAAGGGGCGAGCAGTTCTTC
D gene: .; clone size: few; J gene: TRBJ1-6; V gene: TRBV5-1; CDR3 protein: CASSLGLRVVGGSPLHF; CDR3 DNA: TGCGCCAGCAGCTTGGGTCTCAGGGTGGTAGGGGGATCACCCCTCCACTTT
D gene: .; clone size: .; J gene: TRBJ1-6; V gene: TRBV7-9; CDR3 protein: CASSPDRNSPLHF; CDR3 DNA: TGTGCCAGCAGTCCAGACAGGAATTCACCCCTCCACTTT
D gene: .; clone size: .; J gene: TRBJ2-1; V gene: TRBV20-1; CDR3 protein: CSARANNEQFF; CDR3 DNA: TGCAGTGCTAGAGCTAACAATGAGCAGTTCTTC
D gene: .; clone size: once; J gene: TRBJ2-1; V gene: TRBV27; CDR3 protein: CASSLYGSYNEQFF; CDR3 DNA: TGTGCCAGCAGTTTATATGGATCCTACAATGAGCAGTTCTTC
D gene: .; clone size: .; J gene: TRBJ1-1; V gene: TRBV28; CDR3 protein: CASSLEGRTEAFF; CDR3 DNA: TGTGCCAGCAGTTTGGAGGGGCGCACTGAAGCTTTCTTT
D gene: .; clone size: .; J gene: TRBJ2-1; V gene: TRBV7-3; CDR3 protein: CASSSSPSPYNEQFF; CDR3 DNA: TGTGCCAGCAGCTCTAGCCCTAGCCCCTACAATGAGCAGTTCTTC
D gene: .; clone size: .; J gene: TRBJ2-7; V gene: TRBV18; CDR3 protein: CASSPQEGPLEQYF; CDR3 DNA: TGTGCCAGCTCACCCCAGGAGGGGCCTCTCGAGCAGTACTTC
D gene: .; clone size: .; J gene: TRBJ1-3; V gene: TRBV7-6; CDR3 protein: CASSFGGAGLSGNTIYF; CDR3 DNA: TGTGCCAGCAGCTTCGGAGGGGCCGGACTCTCTGGAAACACCATATATTTT
D gene: .; clone size: .; J gene: TRBJ1-5; V gene: TRBV6-5; CDR3 protein: CASDPNADESAQHF; CDR3 DNA: TGTGCCAGCGACCCCAACGCCGATGAATCGGCCCAGCATTTT
D gene: TRBD1; clone size: once; J gene: TRBJ2-6; V gene: TRBV12-5; CDR3 protein: CASGLVPGQSGANVLTF; CDR3 DNA: TGTGCTAGTGGTTTGGTACCGGGACAGTCGGGGGCCAACGTCCTGACTTTC
D gene: TRBD1; clone size: .; J gene: TRBJ2-4; V gene: TRBV5-1; CDR3 protein: CASSSGQTPNIQYF; CDR3 DNA: TGCGCCAGCAGCTCGGGACAGACACCTAACATTCAGTACTTC
D gene: .; clone size: .; J gene: TRBJ1-1; V gene: TRBV19; CDR3 protein: CASSIGDEAEAFF; CDR3 DNA: TGTGCCAGTAGTATAGGGGACGAGGCTGAAGCTTTCTTT
D gene: .; clone size: .; J gene: TRBJ2-3; V gene: TRBV5-4; CDR3 protein: CASSFSQASTDTQYF; CDR3 DNA: TGTGCCAGCAGCTTTTCACAGGCTAGCACAGATACGCAGTATTTT
D gene: .; clone size: .; J gene: TRBJ1-5; V gene: TRBV6-2/TRBV6-3; CDR3 protein: CASSYVGRNQPQHF; CDR3 DNA: TGTGCCAGCAGTTACGTTGGGAGAAATCAGCCCCAGCATTTT